These 27 T cell receptor beta chains came from one sample sequenced in a study of cytomegalovirus exposure and HLA in healthy donors. PCR was performed using 60 Vbeta and 13 Jbeta primers. Sequencing was performed with immunoSEQ multiplex PCR; in TCRdb, only in-frame clones are kept and a portion is missing. Of about 190,000 clones listed, around 75% are singletons. Specimen: PBMCs. These receptors all stem from a man aged 35-49 years in good health and CMV-seropositive.

In DNA form, the CDR3 reads TGTGCCAGCCCGGGACAGGGGATTACCGGGGAGCTGTTTTTT. Translated: CASPGQGITGELFF. The chain links TRBV27 to TRBJ2-2; the match to TRBD1 covers 10 bases. V shed 8 bases, J shed 5 bases, and the junction held 5 bases outside the gene matches. This CDR3 spans 14 amino acids. From germline, CDR1 is MNHEY and CDR2 SMNVEV (reference sequence).

This chain joins TRBV5-1 and TRBJ2-5; 8 nucleotides match TRBD1. The CDR3 loop spans 14 amino acids. The V segment lost 2 bases and the J segment 3 bases; nucleotides outside the gene matches: 3. The germline CDR1 and CDR2 sequences are SGHRS and YFSETQ. CDR3 protein: CASSFLTGEETQYF. The CDR3, as DNA: TGCGCCAGCAGCTTTCTGACAGGGGAAGAGACCCAGTACTTC.

The J gene is TRBJ1-5, the V gene TRBV19; D not certain. Germline-derived CDR1 and CDR2 are LNHDA and SQIVND (reference sequence). V lost 10 bases and J 4 bases, leaving 20 bases between the germline ends. The CDR3 is made up of 15 amino acids. The CDR3 bases are TGTGCCACTACCTTGAGCGACGGTGGGAATCAGCCCCAGCATTTT. Translation: CATTLSDGGNQPQHF.

The chain recombines TRBV2 with TRBJ2-3, with D hard to call. The ends were cut back, 10 bases at V and 4 bases at J, with 15 bases in the middle. Germline values: CDR1 SNHLY, CDR2 FYNNEI. CDR3 length: 13 residues. CDR3 coding DNA: TGTGCCACCCAAGACCGTCGGGCAGATACGCAGTATTTT. Protein: CATQDRRADTQYF.

The rearrangement uses TRBV12-5 and TRBJ2-1; 11 bases fit TRBD2. The germline V gene encodes CDR1 LGHNT and CDR2 FRNRAP. V gave up 7 bases and J gave up 10 bases; unmatched junction bases: 6. CDR3 size: 13 residues. Here the CDR3 DNA reads TGTGCTAGTGCCCTAGCGGGGGGAGTGGAGCAGTTCTTC. It encodes CASALAGGVEQFF.

The V and J genes are TRBV4-3 and TRBJ1-2, with D possibly being TRBD1 (5 bases). CDR1 is LGHNA and CDR2 is YSLEER in the germline V gene. Deletions cut 0 bases from V and 4 bases from J, with 9 bases between. The CDR3 extends over 14 amino acids. This CDR3 reads CASSQELGGYGYTF. The DNA of the CDR3 is TGCGCCAGCAGCCAAGAATTGGGGGGCTATGGCTACACCTTC.

The chain links TRBV9 to TRBJ1-1, with 7 bases matching TRBD1. CDR1 SGDLS and CDR2 YYNGEE come from the germline V gene. The CDR3 covers 16 residues. V was clipped by 1 base and J by 0 bases; unmatched bases: 6. The CDR3: CASSVSGDRMNTEAFF. For the CDR3, the DNA is TGTGCCAGCAGCGTAAGTGGGGACAGAATGAACACTGAAGCTTTCTTT.

About this clone itself: The conserved phenylalanine or tryptophan normally closing the CDR3 is absent here, so this likely arose from a read error. The chain joins TRBV9 to TRBJ2-7; 12 nucleotides agree with TRBD1. The ends lost 0 bases at V and 7 bases at J; junction bases unmatched: 5. The germline CDR1 and CDR2 sequences are SGDLS and YYNGEE. The CDR3 sequence is 15 residues long. As DNA, the CDR3 is TGTGCCAGCAGCGTAGGGGACAGGGGGCAAAGAGAGCAGTACCTC. It translates to CASSVGDRGQREQYL.

The V and J genes are TRBV27 and TRBJ1-3; weak D call: TRBD1 (6 bases). The CDR3 spans 15 residues. Germline V gives CDR1 MNHEY, CDR2 SMNVEV (reference sequence). Trimming took 5 bases from V and 1 from J, leaving 12 bases between them. In DNA, the CDR3 is TGTGCCAGCAGTCTCACAGGGCCATCTGGAAACACCATATATTTT. Its translation is CASSLTGPSGNTIYF.

The rearrangement joins TRBV12-5 to TRBJ2-3, with 7 bases matching TRBD1. The CDR3 has 14 amino acids. The germline V gene has CDR1 LGHNT and CDR2 FRNRAP. Losses at the gene ends were 8 bases for V and 3 bases for J; bases not matched to a gene: 8. CDR3 DNA sequence: TGTGCTAGTCTGACGACAGGGTCTACAGATACGCAGTATTTT. Its protein is CASLTTGSTDTQYF.

In its sample, this clone was seen once. The J gene is TRBJ2-5, the V gene TRBV2; a weak D match, TRBD2 (6 bases). The ends were cut back, 6 bases at V and 1 base at J, with 6 bases in the middle. Germline V gene sequence: CDR1 SNHLY, CDR2 FYNNEI. CDR3 length: 12 residues. The CDR3: CASREGQETQYF. DNA of the CDR3: TGTGCCAGCAGGGAGGGCCAAGAGACCCAGTACTTC.

This clone has more than one count but fewer than ten. The V gene is TRBV30, the J gene TRBJ1-4; possibly TRBD1 for D (5 bases). The germline V gene encodes CDR1 GTSNPN and CDR2 SVGIG (reference sequence). The CDR3 runs 13 residues. V gave up 1 base and J gave up 3 bases, with 6 bases separating them. The CDR3 DNA follows: TGTGCCTGGAGTGGACAGCCTAATGAAAAACTGTTTTTT. It yields the protein CAWSGQPNEKLFF.

The rearrangement links TRBV5-4 to TRBJ2-5, with D possibly matching TRBD1 (7 bases). Germline values: CDR1 SGHNT, CDR2 YYREEE (reference sequence). Trimming stripped 4 bases from V and 2 bases from J, with 12 bases between. This CDR3 comprises 14 residues. The CDR3 DNA follows: TGTGCCAGCAGCCCAGGGGGGCTTCAAGAGACCCAGTACTTC. Encoded protein: CASSPGGLQETQYF.

Comments on this clone: This is likely a read error, given that the CDR3 carries no conserved phenylalanine or tryptophan at its end. It is unclear where the CDR3 begins or ends on the DNA, so no DNA is shown, and the CDR3 is as TCRdb lists it. The V gene is TRBV7-7, the J gene TRBJ2-6; the table's D call of TRBD2 was not tested on the DNA. The CDR3 spans 9 residues, counting both ends. The germline V gene has CDR1 SSHAT and CDR2 FNYEAQ (reference sequence). The CDR3 loop is CASSARDYI.

The CDR3 coding sequence is TGTGCCAGTAGCCCAGAGGACAGGGTTCGCTACACCTTC. It translates to CASSPEDRVRYTF. This chain connects TRBV19 to TRBJ1-2, with 8 bases identical to TRBD1. Per germline, CDR1 LNHDA and CDR2 SQIVND (reference sequence). The CDR3 is 13 amino acids. V dropped 6 bases and J dropped 9; count of bases not matched to a gene: 9.

This rearrangement joins TRBV6-1 to TRBJ2-5, with D possibly matching TRBD1 (6 bases). CDR3 length: 14 residues. V lost 6 bases to trimming and J lost 1 base, with 12 bases between them. CDR1 is MNHNS and CDR2 is SASEGT in the germline V gene. The DNA for the CDR3 is TGTGCCAGCAGGGCCCCACAGGGCCAAGAGACCCAGTACTTC. The encoded protein is CASRAPQGQETQYF.

This chain uses TRBV11-2 with TRBJ2-3; possibly TRBD2 for D (5 bases). V lost 5 bases, J lost 0 bases, and 12 bases lay in between. This CDR3 spans 15 amino acids. Per germline, CDR1 SGHAT and CDR2 FQNNGV. CDR3 region: CASSRSDSSTDTQYF. The CDR3 coding sequence is TGTGCCAGCAGCCGTAGCGATTCTAGCACAGATACGCAGTATTTT.

V usage is TRBV5-4 and J usage is TRBJ1-2, with a tentative D call TRBD1 (6 bases). Trimming took off 4 bases at V and 3 bases at J, with 10 bases between the two ends. Germline V gene lookup returns CDR1 SGHNT and CDR2 YYREEE (reference sequence). The CDR3 length is 13 residues. The CDR3 bases are TGTGCCAGCAGCGAGGACAGTTACTATGGCTACACCTTC. Translating gives CASSEDSYYGYTF.

The CDR3 nucleotides read TGCGCCAGCAGCTTCCTTACTTTGCGCCCTGGGGCCAACGTCCTGACTTTC. Translation gives CASSFLTLRPGANVLTF. The chain recombines TRBV23-1 with TRBJ2-6; D is ambiguous. Being an ORF, TRBV23-1 has a function that is uncertain. The CDR3 totals 17 residues. V lost 6 bases, J lost 2 bases, and 17 bases lay in between.

The rearrangement joins TRBV5-6 to TRBJ1-3, with D possibly matching TRBD1 (5 bases). Looked up from germline, CDR1 is SGHDT and CDR2 is YYEEEE. Trimming cost V 6 bases and J 2 bases, with 18 bases left between them. There are 16 residues in the CDR3. CDR3 coding DNA: TGTGCCAGCACCGACGGCAGGGCTATTCCTGGAAACACCATATATTTT. Its protein is CASTDGRAIPGNTIYF.

On this clone itself: A junction boundary mismatches the germline segment, possibly from a read error. This rearrangement joins TRBV7-9 to TRBJ1-1; D remains unclear. Germline lookup yields CDR1 SEHNR and CDR2 FQNEAQ (reference sequence). CDR3 length: 16 residues. The CDR3 nucleotides read TGTTCCAGCAGCTGGGAGTCGTTTGCCCTGAACACTGAAGCTTTCTTT. It yields the protein CSSSWESFALNTEAFF.

This clone turned up a few times. J is TRBJ2-4 and V is TRBV9, with 7 bases matching TRBD2. This CDR3 is built from 15 residues. With 1 base clipped from V and 7 bases from J, the junction kept 8 bases outside the gene matches. Germline V gene data show CDR1 as SGDLS and CDR2 as YYNGEE. CDR3 nucleotides: TGTGCCAGCAGCGTATCTAGCGGTCCCCTGAACATTCAGTACTTC. This encodes CASSVSSGPLNIQYF.

The rearrangement links TRBV9 to TRBJ2-2; D may be TRBD2 (7 bases). The CDR3 extends over 18 amino acids. Germline CDR1 SGDLS, CDR2 YYNGEE. Trimming stripped 0 bases from V and 5 bases from J, with 20 bases between. This CDR3 reads CASSVAGSGGALTGELFF. The CDR3 bases are TGTGCCAGCAGCGTAGCGGGAAGTGGGGGGGCGTTGACCGGGGAGCTGTTTTTT.

V usage is TRBV27 and J usage is TRBJ1-2, with D possibly being TRBD1 (6 bases). The V gene lost 3 bases and the J gene lost 3 bases, with 11 bases spanning the gap. Germline V gives CDR1 MNHEY, CDR2 SMNVEV (reference sequence). This CDR3 has 14 residues. The CDR3 nucleotides read TGTGCCAGCAGTTTTACAGGGCGGGACTATGGCTACACCTTC. Amino acids: CASSFTGRDYGYTF.

This clone was detected a few times. This chain joins TRBV6-5 and TRBJ1-3; D not resolved. There are 14 residues in the CDR3. Germline lookup yields CDR1 MNHEY and CDR2 SVGAGI. The ends were cut back, 2 bases at V and 6 bases at J, with 11 bases in the middle. The CDR3 DNA reads as TGTGCCAGCAGTTACAAGGGAGTAGAAAACACCATATATTTT. Its protein is CASSYKGVENTIYF.

This chain uses TRBV5-6 with TRBJ1-1, with D possibly being TRBD1 (5 bases). The V end was cut by 4 bases, the J end by 14 bases, with 18 bases between. CDR1 SGHDT and CDR2 YYEEEE come from the germline V gene. CDR3 length equals 12 residues. CDR3 DNA: TGTGCCAGCAGCCGGGCGGGACCAGGAGAATTCTTT. Its translation is CASSRAGPGEFF.

The rearrangement joins TRBV10-2 to TRBJ1-2; D perhaps matches TRBD1 (5 bases). V lost 7 bases and J 8 bases, leaving 14 bases between the germline ends. Germline CDR1 reads WSHSY; CDR2 reads SAAADI. This CDR3 is built from 12 residues. The CDR3 loop reads CASTSGSSGYTF. The CDR3 nucleotides read TGCGCCAGCACTTCAGGGTCAAGCGGCTACACCTTC.